What follows is one TCR beta chain and its context. The same CDR3 arises from other DNA sequences in this sample as well. Negatively enriched CD4+ T cells were divided by CD45RA into naive and memory. This specimen comes from a study of shared clonotypes between healthy human individuals. Background on the study: The composition of the donors was a couple of women and a few men aged 18 to 49.

This CDR3 spans 14 amino acids. Germline values: CDR1 SGHRS, CDR2 YFSETQ. Trimming removed 4 bases from V and 3 bases from J, with 13 bases in between. TCRdb's table, derived via immunoSEQ multiplex PCR, lists solely in-frame clones and lacks some. Of around 700,000 clones in the sample, around 72% are singletons; the top ten hold around 2%. The chain carries TRBV5-1 and TRBJ1-1; possibly TRBD1 for D (5 bases). Sequenced input: memory CD4+ T cells sorted from blood. Indicated subset: CD45RA-negative fraction. The sequence came from a woman in her 30s in good health. The CDR3 region has the DNA TGCGCCAGCAGCCCGGGGCAGCCTTACACTGAAGCTTTCTTT. Translation: CASSPGQPYTEAFF.